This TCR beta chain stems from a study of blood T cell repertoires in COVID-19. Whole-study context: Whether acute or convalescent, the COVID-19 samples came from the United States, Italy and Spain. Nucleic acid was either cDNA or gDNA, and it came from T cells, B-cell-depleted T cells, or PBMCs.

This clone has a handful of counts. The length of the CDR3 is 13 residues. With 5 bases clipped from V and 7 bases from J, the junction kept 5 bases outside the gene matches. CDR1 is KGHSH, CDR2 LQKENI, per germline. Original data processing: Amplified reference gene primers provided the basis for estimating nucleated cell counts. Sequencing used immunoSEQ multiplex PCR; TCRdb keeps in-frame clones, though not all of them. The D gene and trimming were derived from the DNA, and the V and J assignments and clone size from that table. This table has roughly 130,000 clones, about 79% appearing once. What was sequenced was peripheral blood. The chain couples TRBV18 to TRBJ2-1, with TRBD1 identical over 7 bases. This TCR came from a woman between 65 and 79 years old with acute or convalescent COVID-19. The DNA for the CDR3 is TGTGCCAGCTCAGGACAGGTTTCTAATGAGCAGTTCTTC. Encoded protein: CASSGQVSNEQFF.